This record looks at one T cell receptor (beta chain) sequence and its context. This sample stems from a study of cytomegalovirus exposure and HLA in healthy donors. It was with 60 Vbeta and 13 Jbeta primers that the PCR ran. Libraries were prepared by immunoSEQ multiplex PCR; TCRdb keeps only in-frame clonotypes and omits some of them. The data contain almost 200,000 clones, around 79% of them singletons. The CDR3 has 16 residues. The V gene's germline CDR1 is SGHNT and CDR2 YYREEE (reference sequence). V was pared by 1 base and J by 0 bases, with 10 bases between. The sample was PBMCs. The source of this sequence is a male donor in good health and CMV-seropositive. The chain recombines TRBV5-4 with TRBJ2-2, with D possibly being TRBD2 (6 bases). The CDR3 is CASSLIGGANTGELFF. The CDR3, as DNA: TGTGCCAGCAGCTTGATAGGCGGGGCGAACACCGGGGAGCTGTTTTTT.